These 32 T cell receptor beta chains came from one sample sequenced in a study of T cell responses to AZD1222 COVID-19 vaccine. TCRdb's table, derived via immunoSEQ multiplex PCR, lists solely in-frame clones and lacks some. The data contain some 130,000 clones, approximately 90% of them singletons. The source material was peripheral blood, sampled on day 0 of AZD1222 vaccination. These receptors were obtained from an adult in good health.

The chain combines TRBV19 with TRBJ2-1; 10 nucleotides agree with TRBD2. CDR3 length: 17 residues. V dropped 4 bases and J dropped 8; count of bases not matched to a gene: 14. From germline, CDR1 is LNHDA and CDR2 SQIVND (reference sequence). As DNA, the CDR3 is TGTGCCAGTAGTAAACTAGCGGGACGAGTGGTTGCGGATGAGCAGTTCTTC. Translated, it gives CASSKLAGRVVADEQFF. Drawing the rest from reference TRBV19 and TRBJ2-1, the complete variable domain is DGGITQSPKYLFRKEGQNVTLSCEQNLNHDAMYWYRQDPGQGLRLIYYSQIVNDFQKGDIAEGYSVSREKKESFPLTVTSAQKNPTAFYLCASSKLAGRVVADEQFFGPGTRLTVL.

The rearrangement links TRBV6-4 to TRBJ2-2; 7 nucleotides agree with TRBD1. Germline assignment: CDR1 MRHNA and CDR2 SNTAGT. The V and J ends lost 2 bases and 6 bases, in that order; junction bases with no gene match: 3. The CDR3 is 14 amino acids. The CDR3 is CASSDTDRAGELFF. CDR3 coding DNA: TGTGCCAGCAGTGACACAGACAGGGCCGGGGAGCTGTTTTTT.

This chain connects TRBV9 to TRBJ2-2; possible D gene TRBD2, 6 bases. Germline loops: CDR1 SGDLS, CDR2 YYNGEE. The CDR3 is made up of 16 amino acids. The V and J ends lost 4 bases and 0 bases respectively, with 13 bases between them. CDR3 amino acids: CASSITGTANTGELFF. In DNA form, the CDR3 reads TGTGCCAGCAGCATCACCGGGACTGCGAACACCGGGGAGCTGTTTTTT.

The gene calls are TRBV6-6 and TRBJ2-7; D could derive from TRBD1 or TRBD2 (5 bases each). This CDR3 has 16 residues. Germline V gives CDR1 MNHNY, CDR2 SVGAGI (reference sequence). V lost 4 bases, J lost 5 bases, and 21 bases lay in between. The CDR3 region has the DNA TGTGCCAGCAGTTCCGCCGGGGCGGCTGCAGGCCACGAGCAGTACTTC. Translated, it gives CASSSAGAAAGHEQYF.

This chain uses TRBV7-9 with TRBJ1-1, with a weak D call TRBD1 (6 bases). This CDR3 has 13 amino acids. Germline V gives CDR1 SEHNR, CDR2 FQNEAQ (reference sequence). Trimming cost V 5 bases and J 4 bases, with 11 bases left between them. CDR3 residues: CASSPQGSTEAFF. CDR3 coding DNA: TGTGCCAGCAGCCCTCAGGGGAGCACTGAAGCTTTCTTT. Full variable domain (outside the CDR3, taken from reference TRBV7-9 and TRBJ1-1): DTGVSQNPRHKITKRGQNVTFRCDPISEHNRLYWYRQTLGQGPEFLTYFQNEAQLEKSRLLSDRFSAERPKGSFSTLEIQRTEQGDSAMYLCASSPQGSTEAFFGQGTRLTVV.

V and J are TRBV5-1 and TRBJ2-7; possibly TRBD1 for D (6 bases). CDR1 and CDR2 from the germline V gene are SGHRS and YFSETQ. Trimming shortened V by 5 bases and J by 1 base, and 13 bases separated the two germline ends. The CDR3 is made up of 14 amino acids. This CDR3 reads CASSEGDLSYEQYF. As DNA, the CDR3 is TGCGCCAGCAGTGAGGGGGACCTGTCCTACGAGCAGTACTTC.

The chain carries TRBV14 and TRBJ2-7, with a possible D match to TRBD2 (5 bases). Per germline, CDR1 SGHDN and CDR2 FVKESK. This CDR3 has 13 amino acids. Trimming removed 4 bases at V and 6 bases at J, with 13 bases between. CDR3 sequence reads: CASSLWSGREQYF. The CDR3 DNA follows: TGTGCCAGCAGCCTTTGGAGCGGCCGCGAGCAGTACTTC.

The chain uses TRBV6-5 and TRBJ2-7; 7 bases agree with TRBD1. The J segment lost 3 bases and the V segment lost 0 bases, leaving 8 bases of the junction unmatched. The CDR3 covers 16 residues. CDR1 is MNHEY and CDR2 is SVGAGI in the germline V gene. The CDR3 here is CASSYSRTGLNYEQYF. Here the CDR3 DNA reads TGTGCCAGCAGTTACTCGAGGACAGGCCTAAACTACGAGCAGTACTTC.

This sequence joins TRBV28 and TRBJ1-4; 7 nucleotides match TRBD1. V was clipped by 6 bases and J by 0 bases; unmatched bases: 7. The CDR3 consists of 16 residues. Germline V gene sequence: CDR1 MDHEN, CDR2 SYDVKM. DNA for the CDR3: TGTGCCAGCAGCTTCCAGGGGGTGGCAACTAATGAAAAACTGTTTTTT. This translates into CASSFQGVATNEKLFF.

V is TRBV6-5 and J is TRBJ2-3, with D possibly TRBD1 on 5 matching bases. The CDR3 length is 14 residues. V lost 8 bases, J lost 2 bases, and 14 bases lay in between. CDR1 MNHEY and CDR2 SVGAGI come from the germline V gene. CDR3 amino acids: CASGWKGSTDTQYF. The CDR3 DNA reads TGTGCCAGCGGGTGGAAGGGGTCCACAGATACGCAGTATTTT.

This rearrangement joins TRBV5-4 to TRBJ2-7; a possible D gene is TRBD1 (6 bases). CDR1 and CDR2 from the germline V gene are SGHNT and YYREEE (reference sequence). The CDR3 is 16 residues long. V lost 2 bases to trimming and J lost 5 bases, with 20 bases between them. The CDR3 loop reads CASSLEGARGGNEQYF. In DNA, the CDR3 is TGTGCCAGCAGCTTAGAAGGAGCTAGAGGGGGTAACGAGCAGTACTTC.

The chain recombines TRBV28 with TRBJ1-4; D may be TRBD1 (6 bases). The germline V gene encodes CDR1 MDHEN and CDR2 SYDVKM. V gave up 9 bases and J gave up 9 bases, with 17 bases separating them. This CDR3 spans 13 amino acids. CDR3 sequence: CASWGRPPQKLFF. CDR3 DNA sequence: TGTGCCAGTTGGGGGCGTCCTCCCCAAAAACTGTTTTTT.

J is TRBJ2-7 and V is TRBV5-1, with TRBD2 matching 11 bases. Per germline, CDR1 SGHRS and CDR2 YFSETQ. The CDR3 runs 13 residues. With 6 bases clipped from V and 2 bases from J, the junction kept 1 base outside the gene matches. CDR3 amino acids: CASKTSGTYEQYF. For the CDR3, the DNA is TGCGCCAGCAAGACTAGCGGGACCTACGAGCAGTACTTC.

The J gene is TRBJ2-7, the V gene TRBV5-1, with 8 bases matching TRBD2. The CDR3 is 13 amino acids. J was trimmed by 7 bases and V by 3 bases; bases with no gene match: 6. Germline CDR1 and CDR2: SGHRS and YFSETQ. In DNA, the CDR3 is TGCGCCAGCAGCTCGGGAGGGACACTGGAGCAGTACTTC. It encodes CASSSGGTLEQYF.

J is TRBJ1-5 and V is TRBV19; the D gene is possibly TRBD1 (6 bases). Germline V gene sequence: CDR1 LNHDA, CDR2 SQIVND (reference sequence). This CDR3 has 18 amino acids. V gave up 6 bases and J gave up 6 bases, with 27 bases separating them. In DNA, the CDR3 is TGTGCCAGTAGCGTTAATTCCGGGACAACATTTAGAGGTCAGCCCCAGCATTTT. Protein product: CASSVNSGTTFRGQPQHF.

The chain uses TRBV15 and TRBJ2-1; 7 bases align to TRBD1. Germline CDR1 reads LNHNV; CDR2 reads YYDKDF (reference sequence). With V trimmed by 0 bases and J by 5 bases, 4 bases remained unmatched. This CDR3 spans 15 amino acids. CDR3 nucleotides: TGTGCCACCAGCAGAGAGGGGGACAGAAACAATGAGCAGTTCTTC. Protein: CATSREGDRNNEQFF.

The gene calls are TRBV5-4 and TRBJ2-7; D is perhaps TRBD2 (5 bases). V dropped 4 bases and J dropped 5 bases, with 13 bases sitting between them. The germline V gene encodes CDR1 SGHNT and CDR2 YYREEE (reference sequence). The CDR3 runs 13 residues. As DNA, the CDR3 is TGTGCCAGCAGCCGGGAATTCCGAAACGAGCAGTACTTC. Protein: CASSREFRNEQYF.

The genes are TRBV27 and TRBJ2-1; D is unclear. This CDR3 spans 13 amino acids. V was trimmed by 6 bases and J by 4 bases, leaving 10 bases between them. Germline V gene lookup returns CDR1 MNHEY and CDR2 SMNVEV (reference sequence). CDR3 in DNA: TGTGCCAGCAGGTTGCTTCCGTACAATGAGCAGTTCTTC. Residues: CASRLLPYNEQFF.

V is TRBV4-3 and J is TRBJ1-1, with D uncertain. Germline V lookup: CDR1 LGHNA, CDR2 YSLEER. The V end lost 5 bases, the J end lost 5 bases, and 18 bases lay between the germline ends. This CDR3 contains 15 residues. CDR3 sequence: CASSTSAGRYTEAFF. The CDR3 region has the DNA TGCGCCAGCAGCACAAGCGCTGGGAGGTATACTGAAGCTTTCTTT.

The genes are TRBV29-1 and TRBJ2-4; the D is unclear. V shed 4 bases and J shed 3 bases, with 10 bases lying between them. The V gene's germline CDR1 is SQVTM and CDR2 ANQGSEA. The CDR3 sequence is 13 residues long. The CDR3 is CSVGLNVKNIQYF. In nucleotides, the CDR3 is TGCAGCGTTGGATTAAATGTCAAAAACATTCAGTACTTC.

The genes are TRBV15 and TRBJ2-2; a weak D match, TRBD1 (5 bases). The CDR3 runs 15 residues. The ends were cut back, 1 base at V and 6 bases at J, with 12 bases in the middle. Germline lookup yields CDR1 LNHNV and CDR2 YYDKDF (reference sequence). CDR3 amino acids: CATSRGGALAGELFF. CDR3 nucleotide sequence: TGTGCCACCAGCAGAGGGGGCGCGTTGGCCGGGGAGCTGTTTTTT. Combining the CDR3 with reference TRBV15 and TRBJ2-2 gives the whole variable domain DAMVIQNPRYQVTQFGKPVTLSCSQTLNHNVMYWYQQKSSQAPKLLFHYYDKDFNNEADTPDNFQSRRPNTSFCFLDIRSPGLGDTAMYLCATSRGGALAGELFFGEGSRLTVL.

The chain joins TRBV5-4 to TRBJ1-5, with D perhaps matching TRBD1 (5 bases). CDR1 SGHNT and CDR2 YYREEE come from the germline V gene (reference sequence). Trimming took off 4 bases at V and 1 base at J, with 15 bases between the two ends. The CDR3 is made up of 16 amino acids. CDR3 bases: TGTGCCAGCAGCCTCAATGGGAGGGGCAGCAATCAGCCCCAGCATTTT. This sequence encodes CASSLNGRGSNQPQHF.

The rearrangement joins TRBV27 to TRBJ2-5; 8 nucleotides line up with TRBD2. J gave up 3 bases and V 5 bases, and 5 bases lay outside the gene matches. The CDR3 spans 14 residues. Germline V gene lookup returns CDR1 MNHEY and CDR2 SMNVEV (reference sequence). Written as DNA, the CDR3 is TGTGCCAGCAGTCCCCTACTAGCGGAAGAGACCCAGTACTTC. Translating it yields CASSPLLAEETQYF.

The rearrangement uses TRBV19 and TRBJ2-1; 8 bases are shared with TRBD2. The germline gives CDR1 LNHDA, CDR2 SQIVND (reference sequence). The V gene end was trimmed by 7 bases and the J gene end by 8 bases; junction bases not matched to a gene: 13. The CDR3 spans 15 residues. In DNA form, the CDR3 reads TGTGCCAGTACCCTTAGCGGGGTGCTGGGGGATGAGCAGTTCTTC. It yields the protein CASTLSGVLGDEQFF.

The CDR3 sequence: CASRPGTNEKLFF. The CDR3 coding sequence is TGTGCCAGCCGACCGGGGACTAATGAAAAACTGTTTTTT. The chain joins TRBV12-3 or TRBV12-4 to TRBJ1-4; D unresolved. Trimming removed 8 bases at V and 2 bases at J, with 9 bases between. The CDR3 has 13 amino acids.

The chain couples TRBV5-5 to TRBJ2-6, with D possibly TRBD2 on 6 matching bases. Trimming shortened V by 0 bases and J by 0 bases, and 19 bases separated the two germline ends. This CDR3 has 20 amino acids. Germline loops: CDR1 SGHKS, CDR2 YYEKEE (reference sequence). The CDR3 DNA follows: TGTGCCAGCAGCTTGGCCGGGAGTTTTAGTACCAACTCTGGGGCCAACGTCCTGACTTTC. Translated, it gives CASSLAGSFSTNSGANVLTF.

The chain has TRBV5-6 and TRBJ1-2, with a tentative D call TRBD1 (6 bases). CDR1 and CDR2 (germline): SGHDT, YYEEEE. The V end was cut by 2 bases, the J end by 2 bases, with 16 bases between. This CDR3 is built from 16 residues. CDR3 in amino acids: CASSFRDTTRNYGYTF. In DNA form, the CDR3 reads TGTGCCAGCAGCTTTCGGGACACCACACGAAACTATGGCTACACCTTC.

V is TRBV28 and J is TRBJ1-2; D remains unclear. With 5 bases removed from V and 6 bases from J, the gap between germline ends came to 10 bases. Germline CDR1 reads MDHEN; CDR2 reads SYDVKM. CDR3 length: 12 amino acids. CDR3 sequence (DNA): TGTGCCAGCAGTCCCGGACCAGATGGCTACACCTTC. Its translation is CASSPGPDGYTF.

The CDR3 nucleotides read TGTGCCAGCAGTGGAGCGGGAGGGCCGTATGAGCAGTTCTTC. This sequence encodes CASSGAGGPYEQFF. The chain employs TRBV25-1 and TRBJ2-1, with TRBD2 matching over 10 bases. Germline-derived CDR1 and CDR2 are MGHDK and SYGVNS. This CDR3 has 14 amino acids. V shed 4 bases and J 8 bases; nucleotides not matched to a gene: 5.

The CDR3 here is CARRAAGQGYEQYF. The DNA of the CDR3 is TGTGCCAGGCGGGCCGCGGGACAGGGGTACGAGCAGTACTTC. This chain joins TRBV27 and TRBJ2-7; 10 bases are a match to TRBD1. Trimming took 9 bases from V and 4 from J; bases not matched to a gene: 9. Germline V gene sequence: CDR1 MNHEY, CDR2 SMNVEV (reference sequence). The CDR3 totals 14 residues.

This sequence joins TRBV25-1 and TRBJ1-1; D remains unclear. The CDR3 totals 13 residues. The V gene's germline CDR1 is MGHDK and CDR2 SYGVNS. The germline V and J ends were trimmed by 7 bases and 2 bases, with 11 bases remaining between them. CDR3 protein: CASKLDGNTEAFF. CDR3 DNA: TGTGCCAGCAAACTCGACGGAAACACTGAAGCTTTCTTT.

The rearrangement links TRBV12-3 or TRBV12-4 to TRBJ2-5; 10 nucleotides match TRBD1. Trimming removed 9 bases from V and 6 bases from J; junction bases left unmatched: 7. The CDR3 length is 13 residues. In DNA form, the CDR3 reads TGTGCCAGTCAGGACAGGGGGAGGCAGACCCAGTACTTC. Translated: CASQDRGRQTQYF.